The present T cell receptor beta chain was sequenced within a study of blood T cell repertoires in COVID-19. As for the study in general: Samples taken during acute and convalescent COVID-19 were collected in the United States, Italy and Spain. T cells, B-cell-depleted T cells, or PBMCs provided the cDNA or gDNA that served as material.

J lost 6 bases, V lost 1 base, and 3 bases had no gene match. The germline V gene encodes CDR1 SGHDT and CDR2 YYEEEE. The CDR3 has 14 amino acids. Methods used by the authors: From reference gene primer amplification, estimates of nucleated cell counts were derived. Repertoires were generated with immunoSEQ multiplex PCR, while TCRdb's copy carries only in-frame clones and drops some. The DNA was the basis for D and trimming; V, J and clone size are from that table. The table records about 250,000 clones, 84% of them present only once. This TCR was recovered from a man over 45 with active or convalescent COVID-19. J is TRBJ2-1 and V is TRBV5-6; 8 bases fit TRBD2. The sequencing input was peripheral blood. The CDR3 protein is CASSLSSGGNEQFF. DNA for the CDR3: TGTGCCAGCAGCTTGTCCAGCGGGGGCAATGAGCAGTTCTTC.